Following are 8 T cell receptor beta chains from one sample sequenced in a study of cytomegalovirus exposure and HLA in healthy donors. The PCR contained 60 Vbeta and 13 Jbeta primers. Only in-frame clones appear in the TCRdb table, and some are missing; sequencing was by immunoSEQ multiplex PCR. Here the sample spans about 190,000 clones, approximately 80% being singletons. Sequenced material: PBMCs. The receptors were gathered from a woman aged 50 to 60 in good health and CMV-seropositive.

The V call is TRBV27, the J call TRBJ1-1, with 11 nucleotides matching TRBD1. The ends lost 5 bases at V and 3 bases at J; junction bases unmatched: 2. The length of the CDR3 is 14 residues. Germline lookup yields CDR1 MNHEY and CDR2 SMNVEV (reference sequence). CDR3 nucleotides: TGTGCCAGCAGTCCGGGACAGGGGGACACTGAAGCTTTCTTT. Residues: CASSPGQGDTEAFF.

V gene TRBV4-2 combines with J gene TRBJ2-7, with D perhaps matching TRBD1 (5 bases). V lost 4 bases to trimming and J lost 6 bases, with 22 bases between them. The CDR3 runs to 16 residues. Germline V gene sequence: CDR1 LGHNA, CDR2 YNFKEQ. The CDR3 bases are TGTGCCAGCAGCCCGGAAGGGCAGGGATTAACCCTCGAGCAGTACTTC. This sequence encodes CASSPEGQGLTLEQYF.

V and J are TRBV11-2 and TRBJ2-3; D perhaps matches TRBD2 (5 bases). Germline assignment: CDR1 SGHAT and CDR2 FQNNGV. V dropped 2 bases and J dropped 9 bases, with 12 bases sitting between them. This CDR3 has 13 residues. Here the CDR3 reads CASSLSRWRTQYF. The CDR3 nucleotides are TGTGCCAGCAGCTTATCCCGCTGGAGGACGCAGTATTTT.

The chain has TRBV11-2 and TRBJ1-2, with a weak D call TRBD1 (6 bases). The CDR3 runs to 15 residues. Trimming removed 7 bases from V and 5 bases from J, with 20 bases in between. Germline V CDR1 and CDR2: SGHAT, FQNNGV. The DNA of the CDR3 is TGTGCCAGCACCATGGACAGCCGGCGGTCTTATGGCTACACCTTC. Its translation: CASTMDSRRSYGYTF.

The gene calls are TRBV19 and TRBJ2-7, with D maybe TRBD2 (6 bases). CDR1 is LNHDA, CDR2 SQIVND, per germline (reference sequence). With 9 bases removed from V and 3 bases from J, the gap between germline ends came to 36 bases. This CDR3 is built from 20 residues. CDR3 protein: CASLHPGRGWLAQINYEQYF. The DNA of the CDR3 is TGTGCCAGCCTACATCCAGGTAGGGGCTGGCTAGCGCAAATAAACTACGAGCAGTACTTC.

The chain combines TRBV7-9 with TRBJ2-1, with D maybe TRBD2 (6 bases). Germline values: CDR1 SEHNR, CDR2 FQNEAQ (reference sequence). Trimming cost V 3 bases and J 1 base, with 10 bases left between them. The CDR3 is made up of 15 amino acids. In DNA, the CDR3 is TGTGCCAGCAGCTTCACTAGCTGGTCCTACAATGAGCAGTTCTTC. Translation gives CASSFTSWSYNEQFF.

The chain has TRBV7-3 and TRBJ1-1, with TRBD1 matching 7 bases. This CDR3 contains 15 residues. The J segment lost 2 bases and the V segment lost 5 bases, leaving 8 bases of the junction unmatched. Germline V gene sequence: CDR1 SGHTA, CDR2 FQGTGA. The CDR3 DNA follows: TGTGCCAGCAGCGACACGACAGGGCCTAACACTGAAGCTTTCTTT. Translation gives CASSDTTGPNTEAFF.

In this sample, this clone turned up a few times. DNA of the CDR3: TGTGCCAGCAGCTCACGACTGACAACTAATGAAAAACTGTTTTTT. Encoded protein: CASSSRLTTNEKLFF. The chain couples TRBV5-5 to TRBJ1-4; no reliable D call. Germline V CDR1 and CDR2: SGHKS, YYEKEE (reference sequence). Between the trimmed V and J ends, which lost 3 bases and 0 bases, there was a span of 9 bases. The CDR3 extends over 15 amino acids. The entire variable domain, with the rest obtained from reference TRBV5-5 and TRBJ1-4, is as follows: DAGVTQSPTHLIKTRGQQVTLRCSPISGHKSVSWYQQVLGQGPQFIFQYYEKEERGRGNFPDRFSARQFPNYSSELNVNALLLGDSALYLCASSSRLTTNEKLFFGSGTQLSVL.